One and the same sample provided the 30 T cell receptor beta chains below, sequenced in a study of cytomegalovirus exposure and HLA in healthy donors (dated by TCRdb to 2015 to 2018). Libraries were built with the immunoSEQ multiplex PCR assay. For the multiplex PCR, a mixture combining 60 forward primers for TCR Vbeta segments and 13 reverse primers for TCR Jbeta segments was used. TCRdb holds this immuneACCESS table with in-frame rearrangements only. Some clones are missing; in checked studies, unresolved V genes explain under half, and the rest has no known cause. In this sample the table shows about 110,000 clones, 80% to 90% of which occur a single time. 1.5% to 2% of the sample goes to the ten largest clones. The specimen sequenced was PBMCs. The receptors originated from a man in his fifties in good health and CMV-seronegative.

This clone was counted only a few times. The chain carries TRBV9 and TRBJ1-1; TRBD1 matches 7 bases. Germline V CDR1 and CDR2: SGDLS, YYNGEE. The J segment lost 5 bases and the V segment lost 0 bases, leaving 1 base of the junction unmatched. The CDR3 spans 13 residues. CDR3 coding DNA: TGTGCCAGCAGCGTAGAACAGGGGACTGAAGCTTTCTTT. The encoded protein is CASSVEQGTEAFF.

This chain links TRBV30 with TRBJ2-7; 7 bases align to TRBD2. Germline lookup yields CDR1 GTSNPN and CDR2 SVGIG (reference sequence). The CDR3 has 13 residues. Germline trimming cut 6 bases from V and 8 bases from J; bases unmatched to any gene: 13. The CDR3 sequence is CACALGGGLKQYF. In nucleotides, the CDR3 is TGTGCCTGTGCTCTGGGGGGGGGTCTCAAGCAGTACTTC.

This chain connects TRBV18 to TRBJ1-1; D remains unclear. V gave up 3 bases and J gave up 0 bases, with 5 bases separating them. The germline gives CDR1 KGHSH, CDR2 LQKENI. The CDR3 extends over 13 amino acids. The CDR3 DNA is TGTGCCAGCTCACCGGGAGTGAACACTGAAGCTTTCTTT. Translation: CASSPGVNTEAFF.

CDR3 sequence: CASGWGERRAEAFF. CDR3 DNA sequence: TGTGCTAGTGGTTGGGGGGAGAGAAGGGCTGAAGCTTTCTTT. This chain connects TRBV12-5 to TRBJ1-1; D is perhaps TRBD1 (5 bases). This CDR3 is 14 amino acids long. Germline CDR1 reads LGHNT; CDR2 reads FRNRAP. V was cut by 4 bases and J by 6 bases, with 15 bases left in between.

The chain recombines TRBV7-9 with TRBJ2-3, with D uncertain. Per the germline V gene, CDR1 is SEHNR and CDR2 is FQNEAQ (reference sequence). Trimming removed 4 bases at V and 2 bases at J, with 4 bases between. This CDR3 contains 12 residues. CDR3 sequence reads: CASSSITDTQYF. The CDR3 nucleotides are TGTGCCAGCAGCTCCATCACAGATACGCAGTATTTT.

The J gene is TRBJ2-5, the V gene TRBV19; no firm D call. Per germline, CDR1 LNHDA and CDR2 SQIVND (reference sequence). Trimming removed 2 bases at V and 3 bases at J, with 13 bases between. The CDR3 length is 15 residues. CDR3 residues: CASSISGQPEETQYF. The CDR3, as DNA: TGTGCCAGTAGTATATCAGGTCAGCCCGAAGAGACCCAGTACTTC.

The chain employs TRBV4-3 and TRBJ1-6; perhaps TRBD1 as D (5 bases). Trimming pared 3 bases from V and 7 bases from J, leaving 16 bases between. The CDR3 spans 16 residues. Germline-derived CDR1 and CDR2 are LGHNA and YSLEER. CDR3 residues: CASSQDGRGQNSPLHF. DNA of the CDR3: TGCGCCAGCAGCCAGGATGGGAGGGGTCAGAATTCACCCCTCCACTTT.

This sequence joins TRBV4-1 and TRBJ2-1, with 8 bases matching TRBD2. Germline values: CDR1 MGHRA, CDR2 YSYEKL. The CDR3 is made up of 14 amino acids. The V and J ends lost 3 bases and 7 bases, in that order; junction bases with no gene match: 5. This CDR3 reads CASSQSGGANEQFF. The CDR3 nucleotides are TGCGCCAGCAGCCAGTCCGGGGGGGCAAATGAGCAGTTCTTC.

This clone showed up just a few times. The CDR3 loop is CASSRRQILNTEAFF. The DNA of the CDR3 is TGTGCCAGCAGTCGAAGACAGATCCTAAACACTGAAGCTTTCTTT. This chain connects TRBV6-5 to TRBJ1-1; a possible D gene is TRBD1 (5 bases). The germline gives CDR1 MNHEY, CDR2 SVGAGI. The CDR3 covers 15 residues. With 5 bases removed from V and 2 bases from J, the gap between germline ends came to 15 bases.

The chain links TRBV5-5 to TRBJ1-4; TRBD1 matches 7 bases. CDR1 is SGHKS and CDR2 is YYEKEE in the germline V gene (reference sequence). The CDR3 is 14 amino acids. V was clipped by 2 bases and J by 4 bases; unmatched bases: 2. CDR3: CASSFRDSNEKLFF. The CDR3 DNA follows: TGTGCCAGCAGCTTCCGGGACAGTAATGAAAAACTGTTTTTT.

This clone turned up a few times. The J gene is TRBJ1-1, the V gene TRBV2; 8 bases map to TRBD1. Per germline, CDR1 SNHLY and CDR2 FYNNEI. The CDR3 is made up of 15 amino acids. V was clipped by 5 bases and J by 7 bases; unmatched bases: 12. CDR3 loop: CASSRPTDREGEAFF. The CDR3 DNA follows: TGTGCCAGCAGTAGACCTACGGACAGGGAAGGTGAAGCTTTCTTT.

The chain combines TRBV19 with TRBJ2-1; D may be TRBD2 (6 bases). The germline V and J ends were trimmed by 6 bases and 5 bases, with 14 bases remaining between them. Per germline, CDR1 LNHDA and CDR2 SQIVND (reference sequence). The CDR3 has 14 amino acids. As DNA, the CDR3 is TGTGCCAGTAGCGATTGGGCGGGGAACAATGAGCAGTTCTTC. It is translated as CASSDWAGNNEQFF.

This chain connects TRBV6-6 to TRBJ1-2; 7 bases align to TRBD1. CDR1 is MNHNY and CDR2 is SVGAGI in the germline V gene (reference sequence). V dropped 6 bases and J dropped 7; count of bases not matched to a gene: 5. The CDR3 has 12 amino acids. CDR3 sequence reads: CASSYDRAGYTF. CDR3 DNA sequence: TGTGCCAGCAGCTATGACAGGGCTGGCTACACCTTC.

On this clone: The same CDR3 also results from other DNA sequences found in this sample. The chain combines TRBV29-1 with TRBJ2-1; D gene ambiguous. The CDR3 totals 11 residues. Trimming pared 7 bases from V and 5 bases from J, leaving 9 bases between. Germline loops: CDR1 SQVTM, CDR2 ANQGSEA. The CDR3 region is CSGCQNNEQFF. CDR3 coding DNA: TGCAGCGGTTGCCAGAACAATGAGCAGTTCTTC.

The genes are TRBV16 and TRBJ1-5; TRBD1 matches at 12 bases. Germline-derived CDR1 and CDR2 are KGHSY and FQNENV. The CDR3 loop spans 21 amino acids. The V and J ends lost 4 bases and 2 bases, in that order; junction bases with no gene match: 18. For the CDR3, the DNA is TGTGCCAGCAGCCGACTGGGAGGTCTCGGGACAGGGGGCAGTGGCAATCAGCCCCAGCATTTT. This codes for CASSRLGGLGTGGSGNQPQHF.

This chain uses TRBV5-1 with TRBJ2-1; TRBD1 matches at 10 bases. CDR1 and CDR2 (germline): SGHRS, YFSETQ. V dropped 6 bases and J dropped 6; count of bases not matched to a gene: 9. This CDR3 is 15 amino acids long. The DNA of the CDR3 is TGCGCCAGCAAAGTCCGGGACAGGGGTGGCAATGAGCAGTTCTTC. It yields the protein CASKVRDRGGNEQFF.

This clone was picked up one time. The V call is TRBV4-1, the J call TRBJ1-5; 10 bases agree with TRBD1. The V gene's germline CDR1 is MGHRA and CDR2 YSYEKL. V lost 4 bases to trimming and J lost 4 bases; unmatched junction nucleotides: 10. This CDR3 contains 17 residues. CDR3: CASSLWGDRGGNQPQHF. Here the CDR3 DNA reads TGCGCCAGCAGCCTCTGGGGGGACAGGGGTGGTAATCAGCCCCAGCATTTT.

The sample holds a few counts of this clone. The V gene is TRBV4-3, the J gene TRBJ2-7; D unresolved. Germline-derived CDR1 and CDR2 are LGHNA and YSLEER. V was trimmed by 1 base and J by 6 bases, leaving 10 bases between them. CDR3 size: 13 residues. Written as DNA, the CDR3 is TGCGCCAGCAGCCAAGGATTTGGGCTCGAGCAGTACTTC. Protein sequence: CASSQGFGLEQYF.

The rearrangement joins TRBV18 to TRBJ2-4; D remains ambiguous. V was pared by 0 bases and J by 0 bases, with 15 bases between. From germline, CDR1 is KGHSH and CDR2 LQKENI. The CDR3 runs 18 residues. The CDR3 nucleotides read TGTGCCAGCTCACCACCGGGCCAGTCTGTCTTAGCCAAAAACATTCAGTACTTC. This translates into CASSPPGQSVLAKNIQYF.

The rearrangement links TRBV28 to TRBJ1-2, with a weak D call TRBD1 (5 bases). This CDR3 has 14 residues. Germline CDR1 reads MDHEN; CDR2 reads SYDVKM. V lost 5 bases to trimming and J lost 4 bases, with 14 bases between them. The CDR3 spells CASSGSGLFYGYTF. CDR3 DNA: TGTGCCAGCAGTGGATCAGGGTTATTCTATGGCTACACCTTC.

The rearrangement joins TRBV29-1 to TRBJ1-2, with D perhaps TRBD1 (5 bases). The germline V gene has CDR1 SQVTM and CDR2 ANQGSEA. This CDR3 comprises 14 residues. V was clipped by 0 bases and J by 5 bases, with 13 bases between them. The CDR3 DNA sequence: TGCAGCGTTGAAGAGTCAAGGGGAATTTATGGCTACACCTTC. Translated, it gives CSVEESRGIYGYTF.

This chain uses TRBV5-5 with TRBJ1-1, with a tentative D call TRBD1 (6 bases). Trimming shortened V by 0 bases and J by 4 bases, and 16 bases separated the two germline ends. The CDR3 loop spans 16 amino acids. Germline values: CDR1 SGHKS, CDR2 YYEKEE (reference sequence). The CDR3 DNA sequence: TGTGCCAGCAGCTTGGTTGGCCTAACAGGGATCACTGAAGCTTTCTTT. As protein: CASSLVGLTGITEAFF.

This chain connects TRBV6-1 to TRBJ1-1; TRBD1 is a possible D gene (6 bases). The CDR3 is made up of 14 amino acids. Germline values: CDR1 MNHNS, CDR2 SASEGT. V lost 6 bases, J lost 3 bases, and 14 bases lay in between. CDR3 DNA: TGTGCCAGCAGAAAAGGACAGACGGACACTGAAGCTTTCTTT. Its protein is CASRKGQTDTEAFF.

As for this clone: Other nucleotide sequences in the sample specify the same CDR3. V usage is TRBV5-1 and J usage is TRBJ2-2; maybe TRBD1 (6 bases). There are 17 residues in the CDR3. CDR1 SGHRS and CDR2 YFSETQ come from the germline V gene. V shed 5 bases and J shed 5 bases, with 22 bases lying between them. The CDR3 spells CASSLTLQGLRTGELFF. The CDR3 nucleotides are TGCGCCAGCAGTTTGACCCTACAGGGTTTAAGAACCGGGGAGCTGTTTTTT.

The chain recombines TRBV11-2 with TRBJ2-2, with D possibly being TRBD2 (5 bases). Germline-derived CDR1 and CDR2 are SGHAT and FQNNGV. The V gene lost 1 base and the J gene lost 4 bases, with 10 bases spanning the gap. There are 15 residues in the CDR3. The CDR3 DNA sequence: TGTGCCAGCAGCTTAGGGAGGATCCTCACCGGGGAGCTGTTTTTT. As protein: CASSLGRILTGELFF.

This chain connects TRBV25-1 to TRBJ1-2; TRBD1 matches at 7 bases. The CDR3 spans 12 residues. Trimming cost V 5 bases and J 5 bases; bases outside gene matches: 2. From germline, CDR1 is MGHDK and CDR2 SYGVNS. CDR3 sequence: CASSTQGYGYTF. CDR3 DNA sequence: TGTGCCAGCAGTACACAGGGGTATGGCTACACCTTC.

This clone turned up a few times. V is TRBV6-6 and J is TRBJ1-6, with D maybe TRBD1 (5 bases). This CDR3 is built from 14 residues. CDR1 is MNHNY and CDR2 is SVGAGI in the germline V gene (reference sequence). The ends were cut back, 6 bases at V and 6 bases at J, with 12 bases in the middle. The CDR3 protein is CASSYGGGNSPLHF. CDR3 nucleotides: TGTGCCAGCAGCTATGGCGGGGGTAATTCACCCCTCCACTTT.

Turning to this clone: Distinct nucleotide sequences in the sample also encode this CDR3. The J gene is TRBJ1-1, the V gene TRBV6-1; 10 bases align to TRBD1. The trim removed 6 bases at V and 5 bases at J, leaving 6 bases unmatched. Germline V gives CDR1 MNHNS, CDR2 SASEGT. The CDR3 spans 14 residues. The CDR3 sequence is CASRRTGGETEAFF. CDR3 nucleotides: TGTGCCAGCAGGAGGACAGGGGGGGAGACTGAAGCTTTCTTT.

The chain is built from TRBV18 and TRBJ2-7; D is unresolved. Looked up from germline, CDR1 is KGHSH and CDR2 is LQKENI. This CDR3 is 13 amino acids long. Trimming took 4 bases from V and 4 from J, leaving 11 bases between them. The CDR3, as DNA: TGTGCCAGCTCACAGTCCAGACAATACGAGCAGTACTTC. Its protein product is CASSQSRQYEQYF. Full variable domain (remainder filled in from reference TRBV18 and TRBJ2-7): NAGVMQNPRHLVRRRGQEARLRCSPMKGHSHVYWYRQLPEEGLKFMVYLQKENIIDESGMPKERFSAEFPKEGPSILRIQQVVRGDSAAYFCASSQSRQYEQYFGPGTRLTVT.

V is TRBV7-2 and J is TRBJ2-7; TRBD2 matches at 9 bases. J gave up 3 bases and V 1 base, and 7 bases lay outside the gene matches. CDR3 length: 16 amino acids. Germline CDR1 and CDR2: SGHTA and FQGNSA. CDR3 DNA sequence: TGTGCCAGCAGCTTAGTCGGTGGACTAGCGTTCTACGAGCAGTACTTC. It codes for CASSLVGGLAFYEQYF.